The 27 T cell receptor beta chains presented below share a single source sample, sequenced in a study of blood T cells in healthy people across ages. A second PCR, run for roughly 7 to 12 cycles, used a sample-barcoded 5' primer plus a J-beta primer mix. TCRdb reanalysed the 5' RACE reads using MiXCR and keeps one entry per CDR3 protein. The data show 600,000 to 1,000,000 distinct CDR3 sequences, nearly 60% seen once. Sequencing used blood. The receptors shown here come from a young man in good health.

J is TRBJ2-6 and V is TRBV7-8, with unresolved D. CDR3 length: 13 amino acids. Per germline, CDR1 SGHVS and CDR2 FQNEAQ. CDR3 residues: CGSRRSGANVLTF. The CDR3 nucleotides read TGTGGGAGCAGGCGCTCTGGGGCCAACGTCCTGACTTTC.

This clonotype was detected only once. The genes are TRBV7-2 and TRBJ2-5; 8 nucleotides agree with TRBD2. The tail of the sequence fits TRBJ2-7 better, so the J call may be wrong. In germline, CDR1 is SGHTA, CDR2 FQGNSA. This CDR3 has 14 residues. The CDR3 DNA is TGTGCCAGCACAAGAGCGGGAGTAACTTACGAGCAGTACTTC. Translating it yields CASTRAGVTYEQYF.

This chain uses TRBV6-5 with TRBJ2-5, with TRBD2 matching over 7 bases. Germline V gene lookup returns CDR1 MNHEY and CDR2 SVGAGI. Trimming at V came to 2 bases and at J to 4 bases, leaving 4 bases not matched to a gene. CDR3 length: 14 residues. CDR3 loop: CASSYVGGRETQYF. CDR3 in DNA: TGTGCCAGCAGTTACGTGGGGGGGAGAGAGACCCAGTACTTC.

This chain uses TRBV5-1 with TRBJ2-7; tentatively, D is TRBD2 (6 bases). From germline, CDR1 is SGHRS and CDR2 YFSETQ. Trimming pared 3 bases from V and 0 bases from J, leaving 13 bases between. The CDR3 runs to 15 residues. CDR3 loop: CASSSSLASSYEQYF. CDR3 nucleotide sequence: TGCGCCAGCAGCTCGTCACTAGCTAGCTCCTACGAGCAGTACTTC.

The V call is TRBV10-2, the J call TRBJ1-5; a possible D gene is TRBD1 (5 bases). The length of the CDR3 is 14 residues. V was cut by 4 bases and J by 3 bases, with 10 bases left in between. CDR1 and CDR2 (germline): WSHSY, SAAADI. CDR3 coding DNA: TGCGCCAGCAGTGGGGCAGGGAACAATCAGCCCCAGCATTTT. Translated: CASSGAGNNQPQHF.

The chain joins TRBV27 to TRBJ2-3; 9 positions match TRBD2. This CDR3 is built from 15 residues. Trimming cost V 5 bases and J 1 base; bases outside gene matches: 4. Germline assignment: CDR1 MNHEY and CDR2 SMNVEV (reference sequence). The CDR3 region has the DNA TGTGCCAGCAGTCGACTAGCGGAACGCACAGATACGCAGTATTTT. It codes for CASSRLAERTDTQYF.

This clonotype was detected only a few times. The genes are TRBV7-2 and TRBJ2-7; D possibly corresponds to TRBD2 (6 bases). The germline CDR1 and CDR2 sequences are SGHTA and FQGNSA. The CDR3 is made up of 13 amino acids. Trimming removed 8 bases from V and 6 bases from J, with 17 bases in between. The CDR3 reads CASSTEGYTEQYF. CDR3 sequence (DNA): TGTGCCAGCTCGACGGAGGGATATACCGAGCAGTACTTC.

J is TRBJ1-2 and V is TRBV4-3; 7 bases line up with TRBD1. The germline CDR1 and CDR2 sequences are LGHNA and YSLEER. With 1 base clipped from V and 7 bases from J, the junction kept 6 bases outside the gene matches. This CDR3 contains 14 residues. As DNA, the CDR3 is TGCGCCAGCAGCCAAGGCGAGGGGGCGCGTGGCTACACCTTC. It translates to CASSQGEGARGYTF.

The gene calls are TRBV14 and TRBJ2-1, with D perhaps given as TRBD1 or TRBD2 (6 bases each). CDR1 is SGHDN, CDR2 FVKESK, per germline. V was pared by 5 bases and J by 3 bases, with 23 bases between. The CDR3 runs to 18 residues. The CDR3 spells CASSNGGRGGRRYNEQFF. CDR3 coding DNA: TGTGCCAGCAGCAATGGGGGCCGGGGAGGTCGTCGCTACAATGAGCAGTTCTTC.

The chain recombines TRBV6-5 with TRBJ2-7; D unclear. The V and J ends lost 3 bases and 1 base respectively, with 10 bases between them. The germline gives CDR1 MNHEY, CDR2 SVGAGI. This CDR3 is 14 amino acids long. The DNA for the CDR3 is TGTGCCAGCAGTTATGATCAAACATCCTACGAGCAGTACTTC. This translates into CASSYDQTSYEQYF.

The CDR3 DNA is TGCAGTGCGATGACTAGCGGGAATCGAGAGCAGTACTTC. Translated, it gives CSAMTSGNREQYF. V usage is TRBV20-1 and J usage is TRBJ2-5; 11 positions match TRBD2. The CDR3 is 13 residues long. Germline loops: CDR1 DFQATT, CDR2 SNEGSKA (reference sequence). The trim removed 6 bases at V and 11 bases at J, leaving 11 bases unmatched.

The CDR3 loop reads CASSHTGRENEQYF. The CDR3 DNA is TGTGCCAGCAGCCACACGGGACGTGAGAATGAGCAGTACTTC. The chain is built from TRBV4-2 and TRBJ2-7, with D perhaps matching TRBD1 or TRBD2 (5 bases each). The V gene's germline CDR1 is LGHNA and CDR2 YNFKEQ. V lost 3 bases, J lost 7 bases, and 16 bases lay in between. CDR3 length: 14 residues.

The genes are TRBV7-2 and TRBJ2-5; 7 bases match TRBD2. Trimming cost V 4 bases and J 11 bases; bases outside gene matches: 16. The germline V gene has CDR1 SGHTA and CDR2 FQGNSA. This CDR3 has 15 amino acids. CDR3: CASSSMPGRGSGQYF. Written as DNA, the CDR3 is TGTGCCAGCAGCTCCATGCCGGGGCGCGGGAGTGGGCAGTACTTC.

The chain links TRBV20-1 to TRBJ2-5, with 8 bases that match TRBD1. Germline V gene lookup returns CDR1 DFQATT and CDR2 SNEGSKA (reference sequence). V was clipped by 6 bases and J by 5 bases; unmatched bases: 5. The CDR3 totals 12 residues. CDR3 sequence: CSADRGSETQYF. The CDR3 DNA follows: TGCAGTGCCGACAGGGGAAGCGAGACCCAGTACTTC.

This clonotype was seen only a few times. The V gene is TRBV28, the J gene TRBJ1-2; D unclear. The germline gives CDR1 MDHEN, CDR2 SYDVKM. The CDR3 spans 15 residues. V was clipped by 3 bases and J by 0 bases, with 11 bases between them. The CDR3 DNA reads TGTGCCAGCAGTTTGTGGCCCCCAGCTAACTATGGCTACACCTTC. Protein product: CASSLWPPANYGYTF.

The chain uses TRBV13 and TRBJ2-5, with 13 bases aligning to TRBD2. The CDR3 has 19 amino acids. The germline V gene has CDR1 PRHDT and CDR2 FYEKMQ (reference sequence). J lost 4 bases, V lost 4 bases, and 15 bases had no gene match. CDR3 bases: TGTGCCAGCAGCTCGAGCCCGAAAGGGACTAGCGGGGCTCGAGAGACCCAGTACTTC. Translation gives CASSSSPKGTSGARETQYF.

The chain uses TRBV11-1 and TRBJ2-6; D is undetermined. Looked up from germline, CDR1 is SGHAT and CDR2 is FQDESV (reference sequence). Between the trimmed V and J ends, which lost 5 bases and 0 bases, there was a span of 8 bases. The CDR3 extends over 15 amino acids. Here the CDR3 DNA reads TGTGCCAGCAGCCACGGGTACTCTGGGGCCAACGTCCTGACTTTC. Its translation: CASSHGYSGANVLTF.

Written as DNA, the CDR3 is TGTGCCACCAGTGACCCGGGACTAGCGGGGGTCGATACGCAGTATTTT. Its protein is CATSDPGLAGVDTQYF. The J gene is TRBJ2-3, the V gene TRBV24-1, with 14 bases aligning to TRBD2. The CDR3 extends over 16 amino acids. CDR1 and CDR2 (germline): KGHDR, SFDVKD. The V gene end was trimmed by 4 bases and the J gene end by 6 bases; junction bases not matched to a gene: 5.

The chain combines TRBV18 with TRBJ2-4; D may be TRBD1 (6 bases). The J call is in doubt because the DNA end fits TRBJ2-7 better. CDR3 length: 14 amino acids. Germline V gives CDR1 KGHSH, CDR2 LQKENI. The CDR3 nucleotides read TGTGCCAGCTCACCACAAGGGACAATGTACGAGCAGTACTTC. It codes for CASSPQGTMYEQYF.

V is TRBV15 and J is TRBJ1-5; no reliable D call. Germline CDR1 reads LNHNV; CDR2 reads YYDKDF (reference sequence). The CDR3 runs to 16 residues. Trimming pared 1 base from V and 7 bases from J, leaving 17 bases between. CDR3 bases: TGTGCCACCAGCAGAGGAGAAGGCGGACTACCCCAGCCCCAGCATTTT. Protein: CATSRGEGGLPQPQHF.

The V call is TRBV20-1, the J call TRBJ2-5; the D is unclear. V was shortened by 1 base and J by 5 bases, with 14 bases between the two germline ends. Germline values: CDR1 DFQATT, CDR2 SNEGSKA (reference sequence). This CDR3 has 14 amino acids. CDR3 sequence reads: CSARGGRLIETQYF. The DNA of the CDR3 is TGCAGTGCTAGAGGGGGTCGACTTATTGAGACCCAGTACTTC.

The rearrangement uses TRBV9 and TRBJ2-7; D unclear. Germline values: CDR1 SGDLS, CDR2 YYNGEE. The germline V and J ends were trimmed by 0 bases and 3 bases, with 7 bases remaining between them. CDR3 length equals 13 residues. The CDR3 is CASSVGLDYEQYF. CDR3 sequence (DNA): TGTGCCAGCAGCGTAGGCCTAGACTACGAGCAGTACTTC.

This clonotype was seen a handful of times. The J gene is TRBJ2-1, the V gene TRBV20-1, with 9 nucleotides matching TRBD2. The CDR3 has 15 amino acids. Germline-derived CDR1 and CDR2 are DFQATT and SNEGSKA (reference sequence). J gave up 4 bases and V 0 bases, and 4 bases lay outside the gene matches. CDR3 in DNA: TGCAGTGCTAGAGAGGCTAGCGGGACTTACAATGAGCAGTTCTTC. Protein product: CSAREASGTYNEQFF.

The chain uses TRBV27 and TRBJ2-1; TRBD1 matches at 8 bases. Trimming cost V 9 bases and J 4 bases; bases outside gene matches: 8. Germline CDR1 reads MNHEY; CDR2 reads SMNVEV (reference sequence). The CDR3 covers 14 residues. Here the CDR3 reads CASRTGGRYNEQFF. The DNA for the CDR3 is TGTGCCAGTCGCACAGGGGGTAGGTACAATGAGCAGTTCTTC.

The chain couples TRBV5-6 to TRBJ2-1; D might be TRBD1 or TRBD2, each matching 6 bases. Germline assignment: CDR1 SGHDT and CDR2 YYEEEE. Trimming removed 7 bases at V and 3 bases at J, with 14 bases between. The length of the CDR3 is 14 residues. In DNA form, the CDR3 reads TGTGCCAGCTCCCGGGGGCTTCGCTACAATGAGCAGTTCTTC. It specifies CASSRGLRYNEQFF.

This CDR3 is CASSLSRTLRETQYF. Written as DNA, the CDR3 is TGTGCCAGCAGTTTATCGCGGACGCTGAGAGAGACCCAGTACTTC. This sequence joins TRBV28 and TRBJ2-5; D remains unclear. The germline gives CDR1 MDHEN, CDR2 SYDVKM. The CDR3 totals 15 residues. Deletions cut 1 base from V and 4 bases from J, with 13 bases between. Full variable domain (rest looked up from reference TRBV28 and TRBJ2-5): DVKVTQSSRYLVKRTGEKVFLECVQDMDHENMFWYRQDPGLGLRLIYFSYDVKMKEKGDIPEGYSVSREKKERFSLILESASTNQTSMYLCASSLSRTLRETQYFGPGTRLLVL.

This clonotype was counted once. The chain is built from TRBV7-9 and TRBJ2-7; D is undetermined. The germline V gene encodes CDR1 SEHNR and CDR2 FQNEAQ (reference sequence). CDR3 length: 12 residues. V lost 8 bases to trimming and J lost 3 bases, with 11 bases between them. DNA for the CDR3: TGTGCCAGCGGGATCACGGGCTACGAGCAGTACTTC. Amino acid sequence: CASGITGYEQYF.